A single sample is the source of the 18 T cell receptor beta chains below, sequenced in a study of sequential checkpoint blockade in melanoma. Treatment reported: randomized to nivolumab then ipilimumab (arm A) or the reverse (arm B). Repertoires were generated with immunoSEQ multiplex PCR, while TCRdb's copy carries only in-frame clones and drops some. Among 8,000 or so clones listed, over 85% were seen once. Sequences were derived from CD8+ T cells sorted from blood (inferred from file names), sampled from a patient given nivolumab and ipilimumab in sequence. Receptor source: a human donor with melanoma.

The genes are TRBV6-5 and TRBJ2-7; unclear D gene. V lost 2 bases to trimming and J lost 0 bases, with 5 bases between them. Looked up from germline, CDR1 is MNHEY and CDR2 is SVGAGI. The CDR3 has 13 residues. CDR3 region: CASSYGPSYEQYF. Written as DNA, the CDR3 is TGTGCCAGCAGTTACGGGCCCTCCTACGAGCAGTACTTC.

This chain uses TRBV9 with TRBJ2-1, with D possibly TRBD1 on 6 matching bases. The CDR3 extends over 12 amino acids. CDR1 is SGDLS and CDR2 is YYNGEE in the germline V gene. The V and J ends lost 3 bases and 9 bases respectively, with 10 bases between them. The CDR3 is CASSAQGSEQFF. Written as DNA, the CDR3 is TGTGCCAGCAGCGCACAGGGCTCTGAGCAGTTCTTC.

The table lists this clone with a few counts. V and J are TRBV19 and TRBJ1-5; 9 bases match TRBD1. V lost 6 bases and J lost 7; bases outside the gene matches: 1. The CDR3 consists of 12 residues. Germline V gives CDR1 LNHDA, CDR2 SQIVND (reference sequence). Here the CDR3 reads CASRTGGQPQHF. In nucleotides, the CDR3 is TGTGCCAGTAGAACAGGGGGCCAGCCCCAGCATTTT.

Written as DNA, the CDR3 is TGTGCCAGCCGCGAAGGGGCAGGTCAGGCATACGAGCAGTACTTC. This gives the protein CASREGAGQAYEQYF. The chain combines TRBV27 with TRBJ2-7; possibly TRBD1 for D (5 bases). The CDR3 is 15 residues long. Looked up from germline, CDR1 is MNHEY and CDR2 is SMNVEV (reference sequence). Trimming took 8 bases from V and 4 from J, leaving 21 bases between them.

This clone was observed a single time. The chain recombines TRBV7-3 with TRBJ2-3, with 7 bases identical to TRBD2. After removal of 5 bases from V and 3 bases from J, the junction contained 8 bases not matched to a gene. Germline assignment: CDR1 SGHTA and CDR2 FQGTGA. The CDR3 runs to 15 residues. CDR3 sequence: CASSQAGSETDTQYF. CDR3 bases: TGTGCCAGCAGCCAAGCGGGGAGTGAGACAGATACGCAGTATTTT.

The chain recombines TRBV6-6 with TRBJ1-5; TRBD1 is a possible D gene (6 bases). V shed 2 bases and J shed 6 bases, with 14 bases lying between them. CDR1 is MNHNY and CDR2 is SVGAGI in the germline V gene (reference sequence). This CDR3 region has 15 residues. The CDR3 DNA sequence: TGTGCCAGCAGTTACCGCGGCAGGGGCTCTCAGCCCCAGCATTTT. Its protein product is CASSYRGRGSQPQHF.

In DNA form, the CDR3 reads TGTGCCAGCAGCTTAAGGGACACCTACGAGCAGTACGTC. Translated: CASSLRDTYEQYV. The rearrangement links TRBV11-3 to TRBJ2-7, with D tentatively TRBD1 (6 bases). Trimming shortened V by 2 bases and J by 2 bases, and 7 bases separated the two germline ends. CDR1 and CDR2 (germline): SGHNT, YENEEA. The CDR3 is made up of 13 amino acids.

The V gene is TRBV10-1, the J gene TRBJ2-1; TRBD1 aligns across 7 bases. The CDR3 has 13 residues. The germline V gene has CDR1 WNHNN and CDR2 SYGVQD (reference sequence). Germline trimming cut 2 bases from V and 7 bases from J; bases unmatched to any gene: 2. The CDR3 region is CASSELRGNEQFF. The CDR3 bases are TGCGCCAGCAGTGAGCTCAGGGGGAATGAGCAGTTCTTC.

This clone has a handful of counts. The chain employs TRBV28 and TRBJ1-4; 8 nucleotides align to TRBD1. The CDR3 extends over 17 amino acids. CDR1 is MDHEN, CDR2 SYDVKM, per germline. The J segment lost 3 bases and the V segment lost 6 bases, leaving 12 bases of the junction unmatched. In DNA form, the CDR3 reads TGTGCCAGCAGACCGCTCCTCCCAGGGGGCCCTAATGAAAAACTGTTTTTT. This gives the protein CASRPLLPGGPNEKLFF.

V and J are TRBV6-5 and TRBJ2-7; TRBD1 aligns across 9 bases. The CDR3 loop spans 14 amino acids. Germline trimming cut 6 bases from V and 3 bases from J; bases unmatched to any gene: 6. CDR1 is MNHEY, CDR2 SVGAGI, per germline. DNA of the CDR3: TGTGCCAGCAGCACAGGGGGCGTGGGCTACGAGCAGTACGTC. Its protein product is CASSTGGVGYEQYV.

V and J are TRBV27 and TRBJ1-5, with a possible D match to TRBD1 (5 bases). V was pared by 6 bases and J by 10 bases, with 34 bases between. Germline assignment: CDR1 MNHEY and CDR2 SMNVEV (reference sequence). The CDR3 length is 19 residues. CDR3 sequence (DNA): TGTGCCAGCAGCATCGATGGGGGGGGACCCGAATCACGTGTACGCCCCCAGCATTTT. Its translation is CASSIDGGGPESRVRPQHF.

This clone has only one observation. This sequence joins TRBV15 and TRBJ1-5; TRBD1 matches at 9 bases. In germline, CDR1 is LNHNV, CDR2 YYDKDF (reference sequence). CDR3 length: 15 residues. Unmatched junction bases numbered 3, after V lost 3 bases and J lost 3 bases. The CDR3 bases are TGTGCCACCAGCAGGGACAGGGGAGCCAATCAGCCCCAGCATTTT. Its protein product is CATSRDRGANQPQHF.

V usage is TRBV29-1 and J usage is TRBJ2-7; no clear D gene. This CDR3 has 11 amino acids. The germline V and J ends were trimmed by 4 bases and 3 bases, with 7 bases remaining between them. The germline V gene has CDR1 SQVTM and CDR2 ANQGSEA. This CDR3 reads CSVGAFYEQYF. Written as DNA, the CDR3 is TGCAGCGTTGGGGCCTTCTACGAGCAGTACTTC.

The chain links TRBV14 to TRBJ2-1; the match to TRBD2 covers 7 bases. Germline V gene data show CDR1 as SGHDN and CDR2 as FVKESK. CDR3 size: 18 residues. Unmatched junction bases numbered 21, after V lost 5 bases and J lost 8 bases. The CDR3 DNA reads as TGTGCCAGCAGCTCCAGGGCCCTAGCGGTGGCTGGGATCGATGAGCAGTTCTTC. Amino acids: CASSSRALAVAGIDEQFF.

The gene calls are TRBV27 and TRBJ1-5, with D uncertain. Germline assignment: CDR1 MNHEY and CDR2 SMNVEV (reference sequence). V shed 6 bases and J shed 5 bases, with 17 bases lying between them. The CDR3 length is 15 residues. The CDR3 protein is CASRPGLGVDQPQHF. The CDR3 bases are TGTGCCAGCAGACCGGGCCTGGGAGTGGATCAGCCCCAGCATTTT.

This chain joins TRBV19 and TRBJ1-4, with TRBD1 as a possible D gene (5 bases). Germline lookup yields CDR1 LNHDA and CDR2 SQIVND (reference sequence). This CDR3 spans 18 amino acids. V lost 4 bases, J lost 0 bases, and 18 bases lay in between. The CDR3 DNA follows: TGTGCCAGTAGTACCCCCGGGGGGACCGATCCAACTAATGAAAAACTGTTTTTT. The encoded protein is CASSTPGGTDPTNEKLFF.

The chain recombines TRBV27 with TRBJ1-5; maybe TRBD1 (6 bases). The germline CDR1 and CDR2 sequences are MNHEY and SMNVEV (reference sequence). V lost 5 bases to trimming and J lost 5 bases, with 22 bases between them. The CDR3 extends over 17 amino acids. CDR3 DNA sequence: TGTGCCAGCAGTCTAACCCCCAGGCAGGGGTTCGATCAGCCCCAGCATTTT. This codes for CASSLTPRQGFDQPQHF.

The rearrangement joins TRBV5-4 to TRBJ1-2; the match to TRBD1 covers 9 bases. Per the germline V gene, CDR1 is SGHNT and CDR2 is YYREEE (reference sequence). This CDR3 has 15 residues. V was clipped by 3 bases and J by 6 bases; unmatched bases: 9. CDR3 residues: CASSWGQGVSDGYTF. The CDR3 DNA reads as TGTGCCAGCAGCTGGGGACAGGGTGTATCCGATGGCTACACCTTC.